The entry below describes one T cell receptor beta chain. The sample is drawn from a study of blood T cell repertoires in COVID-19. Some clones are missing from TCRdb's copy, which holds only in-frame ones; the method was immunoSEQ multiplex PCR. The data contain approximately 140,000 clones, about 82% of them singletons. Germline trimming cut 5 bases from V and 7 bases from J; bases unmatched to any gene: 5. CDR3 size: 14 residues. Germline V gene lookup returns CDR1 SEHNR and CDR2 FQNEAQ (reference sequence). J is TRBJ2-3 and V is TRBV7-9; 11 positions agree with TRBD1. Sequenced: peripheral blood. The source of this sequence is a woman in her thirties or forties with active or convalescent COVID-19. DNA of the CDR3: TGTGCCAGCAGCGGGACAGGGGGATTGAATACGCAGTATTTT. This sequence encodes CASSGTGGLNTQYF.